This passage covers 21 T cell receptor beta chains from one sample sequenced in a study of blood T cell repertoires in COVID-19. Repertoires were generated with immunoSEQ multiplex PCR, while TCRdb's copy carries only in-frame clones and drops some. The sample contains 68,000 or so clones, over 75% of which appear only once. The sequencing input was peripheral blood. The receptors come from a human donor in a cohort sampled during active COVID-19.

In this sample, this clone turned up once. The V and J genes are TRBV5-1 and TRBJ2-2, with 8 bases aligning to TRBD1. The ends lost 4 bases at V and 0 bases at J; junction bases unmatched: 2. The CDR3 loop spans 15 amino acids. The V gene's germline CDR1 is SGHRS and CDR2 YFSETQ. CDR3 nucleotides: TGCGCCAGCAGCCGGACAGGGTCGAACACCGGGGAGCTGTTTTTT. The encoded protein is CASSRTGSNTGELFF.

The CDR3 region is CASSYRQGYEQYF. CDR3 sequence (DNA): TGTGCCAGCAGTTATCGACAGGGCTACGAGCAGTACTTC. This rearrangement joins TRBV27 to TRBJ2-7; the match to TRBD1 covers 7 bases. Losses at the gene ends were 4 bases for V and 3 bases for J; bases not matched to a gene: 3. The CDR3 has 13 amino acids. Germline CDR1 MNHEY, CDR2 SMNVEV (reference sequence).

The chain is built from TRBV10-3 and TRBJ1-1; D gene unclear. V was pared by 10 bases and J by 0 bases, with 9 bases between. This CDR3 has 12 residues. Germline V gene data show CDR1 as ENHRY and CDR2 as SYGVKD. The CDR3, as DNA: TGTGCCACCACAGATTTGAACACTGAAGCTTTCTTT. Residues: CATTDLNTEAFF.

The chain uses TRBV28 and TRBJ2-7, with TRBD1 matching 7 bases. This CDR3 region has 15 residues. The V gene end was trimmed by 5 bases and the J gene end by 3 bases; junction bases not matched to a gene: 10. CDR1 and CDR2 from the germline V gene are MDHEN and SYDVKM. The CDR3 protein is CASSPTKGQVYEQYF. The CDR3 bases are TGTGCCAGCAGTCCCACCAAAGGACAGGTCTACGAGCAGTACTTC.

The CDR3 region is CASSPGTEVGELFF. CDR3 DNA: TGTGCCAGCAGTCCCGGGACAGAGGTCGGGGAGCTGTTTTTT. J is TRBJ2-2 and V is TRBV6-2 or TRBV6-3; 7 bases are shared with TRBD1. Germline V gene sequence: CDR1 MNHEY, CDR2 SVGEGT. The V segment lost 5 bases and the J segment 7 bases; nucleotides outside the gene matches: 7. The CDR3 is 14 amino acids.

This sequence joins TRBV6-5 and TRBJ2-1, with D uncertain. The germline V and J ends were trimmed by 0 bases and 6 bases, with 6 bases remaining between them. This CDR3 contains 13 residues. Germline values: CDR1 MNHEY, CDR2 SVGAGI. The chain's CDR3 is CASSYSARNEQFF. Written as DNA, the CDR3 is TGTGCCAGCAGTTACTCAGCTCGCAATGAGCAGTTCTTC.

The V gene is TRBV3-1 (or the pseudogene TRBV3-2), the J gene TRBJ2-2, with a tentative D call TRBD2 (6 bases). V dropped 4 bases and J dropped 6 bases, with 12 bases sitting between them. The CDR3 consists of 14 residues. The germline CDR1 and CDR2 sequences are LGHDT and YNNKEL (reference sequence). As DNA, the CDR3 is TGTGCCAGCAGCCGGAGGGGACGGTCCGGGGAGCTGTTTTTT. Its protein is CASSRRGRSGELFF.

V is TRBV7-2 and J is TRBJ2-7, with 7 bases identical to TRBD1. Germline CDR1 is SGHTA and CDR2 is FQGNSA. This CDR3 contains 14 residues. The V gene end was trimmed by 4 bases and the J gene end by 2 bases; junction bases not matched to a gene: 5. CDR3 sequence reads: CASSYTGETYEQYF. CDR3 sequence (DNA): TGTGCCAGCAGCTATACAGGGGAGACCTACGAGCAGTACTTC.

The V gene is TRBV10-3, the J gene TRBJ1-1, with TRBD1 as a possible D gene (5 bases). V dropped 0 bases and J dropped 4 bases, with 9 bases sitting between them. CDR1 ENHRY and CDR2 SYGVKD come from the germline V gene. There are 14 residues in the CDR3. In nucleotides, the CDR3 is TGTGCCATCAGTGAGTCGGGGGGGACCACTGAAGCTTTCTTT. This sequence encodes CAISESGGTTEAFF.

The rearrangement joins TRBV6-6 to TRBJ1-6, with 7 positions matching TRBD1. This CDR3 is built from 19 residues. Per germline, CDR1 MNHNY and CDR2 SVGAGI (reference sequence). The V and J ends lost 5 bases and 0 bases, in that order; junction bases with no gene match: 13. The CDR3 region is CASSRRFSGGYSYNSPLHF. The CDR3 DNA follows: TGTGCCAGCAGTCGCCGCTTCTCAGGGGGTTACTCCTATAATTCACCCCTCCACTTT.

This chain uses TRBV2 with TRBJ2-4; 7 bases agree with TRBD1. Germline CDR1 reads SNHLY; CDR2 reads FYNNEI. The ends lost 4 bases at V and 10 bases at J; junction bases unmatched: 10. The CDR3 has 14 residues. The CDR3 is CASSGQGEASIQYF. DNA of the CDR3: TGTGCCAGCAGTGGACAGGGAGAGGCTTCAATTCAGTACTTC.

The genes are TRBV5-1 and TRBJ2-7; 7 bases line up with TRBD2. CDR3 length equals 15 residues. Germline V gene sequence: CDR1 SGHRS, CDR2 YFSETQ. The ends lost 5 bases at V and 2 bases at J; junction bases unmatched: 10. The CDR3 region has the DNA TGCGCCAGCAGTTTTTCCAGCGGGGTTGCCTACGAGCAGTACTTC. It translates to CASSFSSGVAYEQYF.

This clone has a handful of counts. This CDR3 is CASSFSLSGGYNEQFF. In DNA, the CDR3 is TGTGCCAGCAGTTTCTCGTTATCCGGGGGATACAATGAGCAGTTCTTC. The chain uses TRBV28 and TRBJ2-1, with D perhaps TRBD2 (6 bases). The CDR3 runs to 16 residues. V was cut by 3 bases and J by 4 bases, with 16 bases left in between. The V gene's germline CDR1 is MDHEN and CDR2 SYDVKM.

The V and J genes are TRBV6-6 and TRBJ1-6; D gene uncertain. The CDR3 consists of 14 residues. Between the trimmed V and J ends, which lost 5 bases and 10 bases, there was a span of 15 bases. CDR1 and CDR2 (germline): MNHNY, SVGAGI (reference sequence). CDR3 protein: CASSHPEPVSPLHF. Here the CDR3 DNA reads TGTGCCAGCAGTCACCCTGAGCCCGTATCACCCCTCCACTTT.

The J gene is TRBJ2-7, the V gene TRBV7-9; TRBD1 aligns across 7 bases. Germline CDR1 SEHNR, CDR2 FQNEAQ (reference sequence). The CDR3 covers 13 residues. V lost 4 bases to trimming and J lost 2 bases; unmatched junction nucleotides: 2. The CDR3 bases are TGTGCCAGCAGCTCGGGACAGACCTACGAGCAGTACTTC. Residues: CASSSGQTYEQYF. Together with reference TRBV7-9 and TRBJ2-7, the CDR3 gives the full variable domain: DTGVSQNPRHKITKRGQNVTFRCDPISEHNRLYWYRQTLGQGPEFLTYFQNEAQLEKSRLLSDRFSAERPKGSFSTLEIQRTEQGDSAMYLCASSSGQTYEQYFGPGTRLTVT.

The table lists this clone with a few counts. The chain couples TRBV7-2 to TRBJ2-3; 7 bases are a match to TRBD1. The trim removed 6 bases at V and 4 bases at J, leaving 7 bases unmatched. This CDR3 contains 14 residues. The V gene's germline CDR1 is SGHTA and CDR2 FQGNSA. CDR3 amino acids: CASSRDQGADTQYF. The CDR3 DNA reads TGTGCCAGCAGTCGGGACCAGGGGGCAGATACGCAGTATTTT. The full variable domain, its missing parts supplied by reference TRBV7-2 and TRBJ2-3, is GAGVSQSPSNKVTEKGKDVELRCDPISGHTALYWYRQSLGQGLEFLIYFQGNSAPDKSGLPSDRFSAERTGGSVSTLTIQRTQQEDSAVYLCASSRDQGADTQYFGPGTRLTVL.

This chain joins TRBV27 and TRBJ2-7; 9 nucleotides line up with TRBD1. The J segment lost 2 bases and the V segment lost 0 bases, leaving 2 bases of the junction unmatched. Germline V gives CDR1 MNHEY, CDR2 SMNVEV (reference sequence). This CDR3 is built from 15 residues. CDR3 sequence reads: CASSLSRQGAYEQYF. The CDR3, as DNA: TGTGCCAGCAGTTTATCCCGACAGGGGGCCTACGAGCAGTACTTC.

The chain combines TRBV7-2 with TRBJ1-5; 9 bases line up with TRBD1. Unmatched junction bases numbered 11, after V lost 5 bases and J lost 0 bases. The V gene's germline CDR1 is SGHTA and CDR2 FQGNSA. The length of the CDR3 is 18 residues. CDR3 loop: CASSLRGQGPYSNQPQHF. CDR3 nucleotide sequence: TGTGCCAGCAGCCTCCGAGGACAGGGGCCCTATAGCAATCAGCCCCAGCATTTT.

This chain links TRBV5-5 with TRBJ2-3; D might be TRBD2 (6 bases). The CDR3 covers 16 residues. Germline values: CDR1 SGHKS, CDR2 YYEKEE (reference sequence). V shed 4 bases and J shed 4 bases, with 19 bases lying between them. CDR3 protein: CASSRQVPGLADTQYF. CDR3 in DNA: TGTGCCAGCAGCAGACAAGTCCCGGGACTTGCAGATACGCAGTATTTT.

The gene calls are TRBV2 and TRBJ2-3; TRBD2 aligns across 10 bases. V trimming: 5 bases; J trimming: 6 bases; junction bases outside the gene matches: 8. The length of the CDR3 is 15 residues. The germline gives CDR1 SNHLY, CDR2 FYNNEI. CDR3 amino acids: CASSPRTSGGDTQYF. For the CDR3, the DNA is TGTGCCAGCAGTCCCAGGACTAGCGGTGGGGATACGCAGTATTTT.

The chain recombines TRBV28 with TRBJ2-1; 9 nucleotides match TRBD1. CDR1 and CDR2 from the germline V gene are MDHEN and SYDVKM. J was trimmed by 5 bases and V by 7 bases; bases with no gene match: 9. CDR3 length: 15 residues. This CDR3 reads CASTPGTGNHNEQFF. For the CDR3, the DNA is TGTGCCAGCACTCCCGGGACAGGGAATCACAATGAGCAGTTCTTC.